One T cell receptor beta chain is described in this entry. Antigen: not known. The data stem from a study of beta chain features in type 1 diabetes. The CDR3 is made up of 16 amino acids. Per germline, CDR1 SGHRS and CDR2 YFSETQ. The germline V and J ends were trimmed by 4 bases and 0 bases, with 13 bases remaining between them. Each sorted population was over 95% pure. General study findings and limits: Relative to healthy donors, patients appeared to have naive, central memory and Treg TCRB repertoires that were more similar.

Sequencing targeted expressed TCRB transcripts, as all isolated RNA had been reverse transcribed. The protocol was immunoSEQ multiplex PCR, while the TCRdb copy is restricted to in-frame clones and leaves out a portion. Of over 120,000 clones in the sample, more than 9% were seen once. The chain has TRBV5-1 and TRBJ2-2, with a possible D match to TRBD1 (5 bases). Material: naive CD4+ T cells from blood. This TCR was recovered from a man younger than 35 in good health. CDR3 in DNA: TGCGCCAGCAGCAGGAGCGACAGTACGAACACCGGGGAGCTGTTTTTT. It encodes CASSRSDSTNTGELFF.